This T cell receptor (beta chain) comes out of a study of cytomegalovirus exposure and HLA in healthy donors. Whole-study findings and limits: When the data were analyzed later, several of the most significant clusters appeared to be linked to common viral pathogens. Versus the approximately 700-donor mean, an Asian-associated ancestry cluster reportedly showed fewer N-insertions in a later analysis.

Both 60 Vbeta primers and 13 Jbeta primers went into the PCR. Assay: immunoSEQ multiplex PCR; the TCRdb copy retains only in-frame clones and omits some. The sample lists around 120,000 clones, around 82% seen once, with over 1.5% in the top ten. The ends lost 4 bases at V and 5 bases at J; junction bases unmatched: 10. The CDR3 runs 17 residues. Looked up from germline, CDR1 is MRHNA and CDR2 is SNTAGT. As to this clone: Antigen specificity is unknown.

Material: PBMCs. The genes are TRBV6-4 and TRBJ2-1; 11 positions agree with TRBD2. This receptor was obtained from a boy younger than 18 in good health and CMV-seronegative. Here the CDR3 DNA reads TGTGCCAGCAGTGCTCAGGGGGGACTAGCGGAGGACAATGAGCAGTTCTTC. Protein sequence: CASSAQGGLAEDNEQFF.